These 20 T cell receptor beta chains share one sample of origin, sequenced in a study of cytomegalovirus exposure and HLA in healthy donors. Primers for the PCR totalled 60 Vbeta and 13 Jbeta. This table comes from immunoSEQ multiplex PCR, and its TCRdb copy is limited to in-frame clones, with some not included. The sample includes approximately 72,000 clones, 78% of them seen just once. Sequences were obtained from PBMCs. Every receptor here comes from a male donor in good health and CMV-seropositive.

This chain uses TRBV7-3 with TRBJ2-2; 9 bases align to TRBD2. The CDR3 spans 17 residues. J lost 4 bases, V lost 4 bases, and 10 bases had no gene match. Looked up from germline, CDR1 is SGHTA and CDR2 is FQGTGA. The CDR3 DNA sequence: TGTGCCAGCAGCTCCTCCGGGACTAGCAGGCCCACCGGGGAGCTGTTTTTT. This gives the protein CASSSSGTSRPTGELFF.

The chain combines TRBV7-6 with TRBJ1-1; TRBD1 is a possible D gene (5 bases). The CDR3 runs 15 residues. Germline V gene data show CDR1 as SGHVS and CDR2 as FNYEAQ. The V end was cut by 1 base, the J end by 0 bases, with 9 bases between. DNA for the CDR3: TGTGCCAGCAGCTTAGGGGGGGGGATGAACACTGAAGCTTTCTTT. Translated: CASSLGGGMNTEAFF.

The V and J genes are TRBV4-1 and TRBJ1-4; no clear D gene. The CDR3 runs to 15 residues. Germline lookup yields CDR1 MGHRA and CDR2 YSYEKL. Trimming removed 1 base at V and 4 bases at J, with 10 bases between. CDR3 sequence: CASSQVRLGNEKLFF. The DNA for the CDR3 is TGCGCCAGCAGCCAAGTCAGGCTGGGTAATGAAAAACTGTTTTTT.

The chain joins TRBV2 to TRBJ1-5; 8 nucleotides agree with TRBD1. The CDR3 contains 15 residues. V dropped 8 bases and J dropped 6; count of bases not matched to a gene: 12. Per germline, CDR1 SNHLY and CDR2 FYNNEI. The CDR3 loop is CASSIDRTGTQPQHF. The CDR3 DNA reads TGTGCCAGCTCTATAGACCGGACAGGGACTCAGCCCCAGCATTTT.

The chain carries TRBV27 and TRBJ2-7; the match to TRBD1 covers 9 bases. V shed 6 bases, J shed 7 bases, and the junction held 13 bases outside the gene matches. This CDR3 comprises 15 residues. CDR1 MNHEY and CDR2 SMNVEV come from the germline V gene (reference sequence). The CDR3 spells CASRHVTGGVGEQYF. In nucleotides, the CDR3 is TGTGCCAGCAGGCACGTAACAGGGGGCGTGGGGGAGCAGTACTTC.

This clone occurred a few times. The rearrangement links TRBV5-4 to TRBJ2-2; 8 bases agree with TRBD2. Germline CDR1 and CDR2: SGHNT and YYREEE (reference sequence). V gave up 1 base and J gave up 6 bases; unmatched junction bases: 5. CDR3 length: 15 residues. The DNA for the CDR3 is TGTGCCAGCAGCTTGTCGCGGGGGGCGTCCGGGGAGCTGTTTTTT. Amino acids: CASSLSRGASGELFF.

The chain recombines TRBV7-6 with TRBJ2-2; D is perhaps TRBD2 (5 bases). The germline V gene encodes CDR1 SGHVS and CDR2 FNYEAQ. The CDR3 runs to 10 residues. V dropped 9 bases and J dropped 7 bases, with 6 bases sitting between them. Here the CDR3 reads CASGGGELFF. CDR3 nucleotides: TGTGCCAGTGGAGGCGGGGAGCTGTTTTTT.

The genes are TRBV18 and TRBJ1-6; 10 bases match TRBD1. In germline, CDR1 is KGHSH, CDR2 LQKENI. The CDR3 runs 15 residues. The trim removed 6 bases at V and 5 bases at J, leaving 4 bases unmatched. Here the CDR3 DNA reads TGTGCCAGCTCTCCGGACAGGGGGAATAATTCACCCCTCCACTTT. Residues: CASSPDRGNNSPLHF.

This sequence joins TRBV10-3 and TRBJ2-5; 10 bases align to TRBD2. The CDR3 runs to 15 residues. J gave up 5 bases and V 3 bases, and 6 bases lay outside the gene matches. Per germline, CDR1 ENHRY and CDR2 SYGVKD. The CDR3 loop reads CAISEGAGGRETQYF. Here the CDR3 DNA reads TGTGCCATCAGTGAAGGAGCGGGGGGGCGGGAGACCCAGTACTTC.

This clone was seen a handful of times. The V gene is TRBV6-5, the J gene TRBJ1-4, with D hard to call. The CDR3 spans 14 residues. The V gene lost 0 bases and the J gene lost 7 bases, with 9 bases spanning the gap. CDR1 is MNHEY, CDR2 SVGAGI, per germline. The DNA for the CDR3 is TGTGCCAGCAGTTACTCACCGAGGAGTGAAAAACTGTTTTTT. Its translation is CASSYSPRSEKLFF.

This chain uses TRBV5-5 with TRBJ2-1; the D is unclear. CDR1 is SGHKS and CDR2 is YYEKEE in the germline V gene (reference sequence). V dropped 0 bases and J dropped 10 bases, with 8 bases sitting between them. The length of the CDR3 is 12 residues. The CDR3 loop is CASSLGVGEQFF. The DNA of the CDR3 is TGTGCCAGCAGCTTGGGGGTGGGCGAGCAGTTCTTC.

The chain combines TRBV27 with TRBJ1-6; D might be TRBD1 (5 bases). Germline V lookup: CDR1 MNHEY, CDR2 SMNVEV (reference sequence). The V gene lost 5 bases and the J gene lost 11 bases, with 13 bases spanning the gap. The CDR3 is 13 residues long. The CDR3 reads CASSNPRDTPLHF. DNA of the CDR3: TGTGCCAGCAGTAACCCCAGGGATACACCCCTCCACTTT.

The CDR3 DNA reads TGTGCCAGCAGCCAAGCGAAGCGGGGGAACTACGAGCAGTACTTC. Protein product: CASSQAKRGNYEQYF. The chain combines TRBV4-2 with TRBJ2-7; 8 bases align to TRBD2. The V gene end was trimmed by 1 base and the J gene end by 3 bases; junction bases not matched to a gene: 5. Germline CDR1 reads LGHNA; CDR2 reads YNFKEQ. The CDR3 is 15 residues long.

This chain connects TRBV6-5 to TRBJ1-2; D perhaps matches TRBD1 (6 bases). The V end lost 7 bases, the J end lost 5 bases, and 20 bases lay between the germline ends. The germline gives CDR1 MNHEY, CDR2 SVGAGI. This CDR3 is 15 amino acids long. The CDR3 here is CASNGRQGRWYGYTF. Here the CDR3 DNA reads TGTGCCAGCAACGGCCGGCAGGGGCGGTGGTATGGCTACACCTTC.

The sample holds one count of this clone. This sequence joins TRBV19 and TRBJ2-7; D is uncertain. Between the trimmed V and J ends, which lost 2 bases and 4 bases, there was a span of 9 bases. Germline V gene data show CDR1 as LNHDA and CDR2 as SQIVND (reference sequence). The CDR3 has 13 amino acids. CDR3 nucleotide sequence: TGTGCCAGTAGTATAAGAGAGAGTTACGAGCAGTACTTC. Translating gives CASSIRESYEQYF.

The chain couples TRBV11-2 to TRBJ1-6; D remains ambiguous. The germline V and J ends were trimmed by 6 bases and 14 bases, with 11 bases remaining between them. Germline loops: CDR1 SGHAT, CDR2 FQNNGV. CDR3 length: 11 residues. The CDR3 protein is CASREGSTLHF. In nucleotides, the CDR3 is TGTGCCAGCAGAGAAGGGAGCACCCTCCACTTT.

The chain uses TRBV28 and TRBJ2-1, with 7 nucleotides matching TRBD1. CDR1 and CDR2 (germline): MDHEN, SYDVKM. Trimming removed 8 bases from V and 3 bases from J; junction bases left unmatched: 7. There are 14 residues in the CDR3. The CDR3: CASSDRAGYNEQFF. CDR3 DNA: TGTGCCAGCTCCGACAGGGCTGGCTACAATGAGCAGTTCTTC.

The V call is TRBV11-2, the J call TRBJ1-3; 7 bases match TRBD1. The germline CDR1 and CDR2 sequences are SGHAT and FQNNGV. V lost 7 bases and J lost 1; bases outside the gene matches: 10. The CDR3 loop spans 16 amino acids. CDR3 in amino acids: CASTKRGQFSGNTIYF. DNA for the CDR3: TGTGCCAGCACCAAGAGGGGACAGTTTTCTGGAAACACCATATATTTT.

The rearrangement uses TRBV11-2 and TRBJ1-4; weak D call: TRBD1 (6 bases). The CDR3 runs to 16 residues. CDR1 SGHAT and CDR2 FQNNGV come from the germline V gene. V was cut by 5 bases and J by 5 bases, with 18 bases left in between. DNA for the CDR3: TGTGCCAGCAGCACCCCAAGGGGGACCAGGAATGAAAAACTGTTTTTT. It encodes CASSTPRGTRNEKLFF.

This sequence joins TRBV19 and TRBJ1-5, with unresolved D. The germline V gene has CDR1 LNHDA and CDR2 SQIVND (reference sequence). Trimming took off 5 bases at V and 9 bases at J, with 11 bases between the two ends. This CDR3 is 12 amino acids long. The CDR3 sequence: CASSFPVGPQHF. CDR3 DNA sequence: TGTGCCAGTAGTTTCCCGGTCGGGCCCCAGCATTTT.